The 2 T cell receptor beta chains presented below share a single source sample, sequenced in a study of CD4 T cells in relation to SARS-CoV-2 and coronaviruses. The unexposed donors gave CD4+ T cells in about 2010-2018, prior to COVID-19. CD4+ T cells were isolated from the cells after 10 days of culture. Sequenced by immunoSEQ multiplex PCR; TCRdb stores in-frame clones only, minus some. The sample has approximately 20,000 clones, about three quarters seen once. No antigen has been assigned to these receptors. Sequencing used CD4+ T cells from PBMCs, cultured in vitro. These receptors were collected from a human donor in good health.

In this sample, this clone turned up a few times. This chain links TRBV4-1 with TRBJ2-7; 12 positions agree with TRBD2. This CDR3 has 16 amino acids. Germline V gene lookup returns CDR1 MGHRA and CDR2 YSYEKL. V lost 3 bases to trimming and J lost 3 bases; unmatched junction nucleotides: 6. For the CDR3, the DNA is TGCGCCAGCAGCCAGATTGGACTAGCGGGGCACTACGAGCAGTACTTC. Translated, it gives CASSQIGLAGHYEQYF.

The chain recombines TRBV11-3 with TRBJ2-7; 14 nucleotides match TRBD2. Trimming at V came to 5 bases and at J to 2 bases, leaving 8 bases not matched to a gene. CDR1 and CDR2 (germline): SGHNT, YENEEA. The CDR3 extends over 17 amino acids. CDR3 amino acids: CASSPTPGLAGAYEQYF. CDR3 sequence (DNA): TGTGCCAGCAGCCCCACGCCGGGACTAGCGGGGGCCTACGAGCAGTACTTC.